This TCR beta chain was identified during a study of T cell repertoires in cytomegalovirus infection. In this sample, this clonotype turned up many times. Its antigen remains unknown. TCRdb independently ran MiXCR on the reads; one entry per CDR3 protein. The repertoire has under 350,000 distinct CDR3 sequences, under 25% of them found once; the top ten carry around 20%. Trimming shortened V by 6 bases and J by 2 bases, and 11 bases separated the two germline ends. CDR3 length: 13 residues. The V call is TRBV12-3 or TRBV12-4, the J call TRBJ2-7; D call uncertain. The TCR sequence derives from a human donor in good health (CMV status not recorded). Some clones in this sample may be carry-over from other donors' samples. The sequencing here drew on cultured PBMCs, taken from culture after CMV antigen stimulation. CDR3 DNA sequence: TGTGCCAGCAGCTTTAGTGGGACCTACGAGCAGTACTTC. Amino acid sequence: CASSFSGTYEQYF.